These 26 T cell receptor beta chains originate from one sample sequenced in a study of blood T cell repertoires in COVID-19. Generated by immunoSEQ multiplex PCR, the TCRdb table keeps only in-frame clones and is missing some. The sample consists of some 180,000 clones, 90% of them appearing once. The specimen sequenced was peripheral blood. All receptors derive from a man aged 45-65 years with acute or convalescent COVID-19.

Written as DNA, the CDR3 is TGTGCCAGCAGCCCTTGGGACAGCTGGAAAAATAATGAAAAACTGTTTTTT. Its protein product is CASSPWDSWKNNEKLFF. The rearrangement joins TRBV3-1 (or the pseudogene TRBV3-2) to TRBJ1-4; 7 bases map to TRBD1. After removal of 4 bases from V and 4 bases from J, the junction contained 12 bases not matched to a gene. The CDR3 is 17 residues long. Germline CDR1 and CDR2: LGHDT and YNNKEL (reference sequence).

This chain joins TRBV6-5 and TRBJ2-7, with D possibly matching TRBD2 (7 bases). Germline loops: CDR1 MNHEY, CDR2 SVGAGI. The CDR3 sequence is 14 residues long. V shed 0 bases and J shed 5 bases, with 11 bases lying between them. CDR3 sequence: CASSYSRGAHEQYV. The DNA of the CDR3 is TGTGCCAGCAGTTACTCTCGGGGGGCCCACGAGCAGTACGTC.

The chain uses TRBV14 and TRBJ1-6; weak D call: TRBD1 (5 bases). The V and J ends lost 1 base and 11 bases respectively, with 12 bases between them. From germline, CDR1 is SGHDN and CDR2 FVKESK. This CDR3 contains 14 residues. CDR3 nucleotides: TGTGCCAGCAGCCAAGTGGGGGGATGGACACCCCTCCACTTT. Amino acids: CASSQVGGWTPLHF.

The CDR3 sequence is CASSLNPGQILNSPLHF. The DNA for the CDR3 is TGTGCCAGCAGCTTGAACCCGGGACAGATTTTAAATTCACCCCTCCACTTT. The chain joins TRBV5-4 to TRBJ1-6; 7 nucleotides agree with TRBD1. The junction had 11 bases not matched to a gene; V was cut back by 1 base and J by 7 bases. The CDR3 loop spans 17 amino acids. CDR1 is SGHNT, CDR2 YYREEE, per germline (reference sequence).

V is TRBV3-1 (or the pseudogene TRBV3-2) and J is TRBJ1-5; D possibly corresponds to TRBD1 (5 bases). Trimming stripped 1 base from V and 4 bases from J, with 8 bases between. The CDR3 contains 14 residues. Germline V gene sequence: CDR1 LGHDT, CDR2 YNNKEL (reference sequence). CDR3 sequence: CASSQAGTNQPQHF. CDR3 in DNA: TGTGCCAGCAGCCAAGCAGGGACTAATCAGCCCCAGCATTTT.

The chain links TRBV5-1 to TRBJ2-1; no reliable D call. V dropped 5 bases and J dropped 3 bases, with 9 bases sitting between them. This CDR3 region has 13 residues. CDR1 SGHRS and CDR2 YFSETQ come from the germline V gene. CDR3 protein: CASSDVGYNEQFF. In nucleotides, the CDR3 is TGCGCCAGCAGTGATGTCGGCTACAATGAGCAGTTCTTC.

V and J are TRBV30 and TRBJ1-6; the match to TRBD1 covers 7 bases. The CDR3 spans 17 residues. V lost 4 bases to trimming and J lost 4 bases; unmatched junction nucleotides: 13. Germline V gives CDR1 GTSNPN, CDR2 SVGIG (reference sequence). The CDR3 DNA reads as TGTGCCTGGAATGTCGACAGGGCCCTACCGTATAATTCACCCCTCCACTTT. Its protein product is CAWNVDRALPYNSPLHF.

This chain links TRBV13 with TRBJ2-1; 14 nucleotides match TRBD2. Germline values: CDR1 PRHDT, CDR2 FYEKMQ (reference sequence). This CDR3 region has 17 residues. V gave up 4 bases and J gave up 3 bases; unmatched junction bases: 5. The CDR3 DNA is TGTGCCAGCAGCTCCTCCGGGACTAGCGGGAGCTACAATGAGCAGTTCTTC. Protein sequence: CASSSSGTSGSYNEQFF.

The V and J genes are TRBV7-9 and TRBJ2-1; 12 bases agree with TRBD2. Germline CDR1 and CDR2: SEHNR and FQNEAQ (reference sequence). Trimming removed 8 bases from V and 4 bases from J; junction bases left unmatched: 3. CDR3 length: 14 residues. The CDR3 coding sequence is TGTGCCAGCCCAGGACTAGCGGGATACAATGAGCAGTTCTTC. Translating gives CASPGLAGYNEQFF.

The rearrangement joins TRBV18 to TRBJ1-2; 8 bases match TRBD1. Looked up from germline, CDR1 is KGHSH and CDR2 is LQKENI. Trimming took 3 bases from V and 13 from J; bases not matched to a gene: 13. This CDR3 is 14 amino acids long. The DNA of the CDR3 is TGTGCCAGCTCACCGCTACCAGGACAGGGCTCTTTCACCTTC. Translation gives CASSPLPGQGSFTF. The complete variable domain, with remaining parts taken from reference TRBV18 and TRBJ1-2, reads NAGVMQNPRHLVRRRGQEARLRCSPMKGHSHVYWYRQLPEEGLKFMVYLQKENIIDESGMPKERFSAEFPKEGPSILRIQQVVRGDSAAYFCASSPLPGQGSFTFGSGTRLTVV.

The chain's CDR3 is CASSYRTGARAFF. Here the CDR3 DNA reads TGTGCCAGCAGTTATCGAACAGGCGCCCGAGCTTTCTTT. This rearrangement joins TRBV6-2 or TRBV6-3 to TRBJ1-1; D may be TRBD1 (5 bases). Trimming left V 3 bases short and J 10 bases short, with 15 bases between. Germline assignment: CDR1 MNHEY and CDR2 SVGEGT. CDR3 size: 13 residues.

The chain is built from TRBV5-1 and TRBJ2-2, with TRBD1 matching over 7 bases. The V and J ends lost 0 bases and 1 base, in that order; junction bases with no gene match: 3. The CDR3 totals 16 residues. CDR1 and CDR2 from the germline V gene are SGHRS and YFSETQ. The CDR3 nucleotides read TGCGCCAGCAGCTTGGGGTGGACAGGGAACACCGGGGAGCTGTTTTTT. This codes for CASSLGWTGNTGELFF.

This rearrangement joins TRBV28 to TRBJ1-5; 8 nucleotides align to TRBD1. CDR1 is MDHEN and CDR2 is SYDVKM in the germline V gene. The CDR3 totals 17 residues. Trimming removed 2 bases from V and 0 bases from J; junction bases left unmatched: 6. CDR3 in amino acids: CASSLGGDRYSNQPQHF. The CDR3, as DNA: TGTGCCAGCAGTTTAGGGGGGGACAGGTATAGCAATCAGCCCCAGCATTTT.

This chain joins TRBV6-6 and TRBJ1-1, with D possibly TRBD1 on 5 matching bases. V gave up 8 bases and J gave up 3 bases, with 13 bases separating them. In germline, CDR1 is MNHNY, CDR2 SVGAGI (reference sequence). CDR3 size: 13 residues. CDR3 sequence reads: CASRRTGDTEAFF. The CDR3 nucleotides read TGTGCCAGCCGGCGGACGGGGGACACTGAAGCTTTCTTT.

The chain carries TRBV2 and TRBJ1-5, with D perhaps TRBD1 (5 bases). V lost 4 bases and J lost 6, with 16 bases in between. The CDR3 totals 15 residues. Germline CDR1 and CDR2: SNHLY and FYNNEI. CDR3 sequence reads: CASSGSSGGGQPQHF. In nucleotides, the CDR3 is TGTGCCAGCAGTGGTTCATCGGGGGGGGGTCAGCCCCAGCATTTT.

This clone was picked up a small number of times. Here the CDR3 DNA reads TGCGCCAGCAGTGCCCCGATCGGGTTGACTGAAGCTTTCTTT. Its translation is CASSAPIGLTEAFF. The V gene is TRBV10-2, the J gene TRBJ1-1; the D is unclear. Per germline, CDR1 WSHSY and CDR2 SAAADI. CDR3 length: 14 residues. Trimming removed 4 bases from V and 5 bases from J, with 14 bases in between.

The chain uses TRBV3-1 (or the pseudogene TRBV3-2) and TRBJ2-5; 7 nucleotides agree with TRBD2. J lost 5 bases, V lost 0 bases, and 3 bases had no gene match. Germline-derived CDR1 and CDR2 are LGHDT and YNNKEL (reference sequence). The CDR3 contains 14 residues. Here the CDR3 reads CASSQELAAETQYF. For the CDR3, the DNA is TGTGCCAGCAGCCAAGAGCTAGCGGCGGAGACCCAGTACTTC.

The rearrangement uses TRBV30 and TRBJ2-5; the match to TRBD2 covers 9 bases. CDR1 is GTSNPN and CDR2 is SVGIG in the germline V gene (reference sequence). CDR3 size: 16 residues. The trim removed 0 bases at V and 5 bases at J, leaving 10 bases unmatched. The CDR3 here is CAWSVWRGGPGETQYF. CDR3 DNA: TGTGCCTGGAGTGTTTGGCGGGGGGGGCCCGGTGAGACCCAGTACTTC.

CDR3 in amino acids: CATAPGVSQPQHF. The DNA for the CDR3 is TGTGCCACCGCACCGGGTGTCAGTCAGCCCCAGCATTTT. This chain uses TRBV12-3 or TRBV12-4 with TRBJ1-5; unclear D gene. This CDR3 has 13 residues. Trimming cost V 10 bases and J 6 bases, with 16 bases left between them.

V and J are TRBV3-1 (or the pseudogene TRBV3-2) and TRBJ2-5, with 14 bases aligning to TRBD2. The CDR3 extends over 16 amino acids. The germline gives CDR1 LGHDT, CDR2 YNNKEL (reference sequence). The junction had 2 bases not matched to a gene; V was cut back by 3 bases and J by 2 bases. For the CDR3, the DNA is TGTGCCAGCAGCCAGGGGACTAGCGGGGGACAAGAGACCCAGTACTTC. Translation: CASSQGTSGGQETQYF.

CDR3 DNA sequence: TGTGCCAGCAGCTTGAGGGGGCCAAGTCAAGAGACCCAGTACTTC. Its protein product is CASSLRGPSQETQYF. The V gene is TRBV11-2, the J gene TRBJ2-5; 7 positions agree with TRBD1. Losses at the gene ends were 3 bases for V and 2 bases for J; bases not matched to a gene: 6. The germline CDR1 and CDR2 sequences are SGHAT and FQNNGV. This CDR3 is built from 15 residues.

The J gene is TRBJ2-1, the V gene TRBV19; the match to TRBD1 covers 11 bases. The CDR3 loop spans 16 amino acids. V trimming: 7 bases; J trimming: 4 bases; junction bases outside the gene matches: 9. CDR1 LNHDA and CDR2 SQIVND come from the germline V gene (reference sequence). The CDR3 DNA reads TGTGCCAGTATCGGGACAGGGGGACCCATTTACAATGAGCAGTTCTTC. It encodes CASIGTGGPIYNEQFF.

V and J are TRBV7-3 and TRBJ2-5; D is unclear. The germline V and J ends were trimmed by 0 bases and 6 bases, with 14 bases remaining between them. This CDR3 is 15 amino acids long. Per the germline V gene, CDR1 is SGHTA and CDR2 is FQGTGA. CDR3 in amino acids: CASSLTADPRKTQYF. The CDR3 DNA reads TGTGCCAGCAGCTTAACTGCGGATCCCCGAAAGACCCAGTACTTC. The full variable domain, completed using reference TRBV7-3 and TRBJ2-5, is GAGVSQTPSNKVTEKGKYVELRCDPISGHTALYWYRQSLGQGPEFLIYFQGTGAADDSGLPNDRFFAVRPEGSVSTLKIQRTERGDSAVYLCASSLTADPRKTQYFGPGTRLLVL.

The CDR3 bases are TGCGCCAGCAGCCAATTTCCAAACGGTGGTTTTGTCGAGCAGTACTTC. This translates into CASSQFPNGGFVEQYF. This sequence joins TRBV4-1 and TRBJ2-7, with D unresolved. The ends were cut back, 2 bases at V and 6 bases at J, with 20 bases in the middle. Germline values: CDR1 MGHRA, CDR2 YSYEKL. The CDR3 length is 16 residues.

The gene calls are TRBV10-1 and TRBJ2-5, with 8 bases identical to TRBD1. Germline V gene sequence: CDR1 WNHNN, CDR2 SYGVQD (reference sequence). V was clipped by 8 bases and J by 5 bases; unmatched bases: 10. The CDR3 contains 14 residues. The CDR3 DNA is TGCGCCAGCTTATCGGACAGGGCTGGGGAGACCCAGTACTTC. As protein: CASLSDRAGETQYF.

The chain has TRBV5-3 and TRBJ2-7, with 12 nucleotides matching TRBD2. TRBV5-3 is marked as an open reading frame, function uncertain. The CDR3 spans 19 residues. The ends lost 3 bases at V and 4 bases at J; junction bases unmatched: 17. CDR3 region: CARSSGPGASGGVTYEQYV. DNA of the CDR3: TGTGCCAGAAGCTCGGGGCCCGGGGCTAGCGGGGGGGTCACATACGAGCAGTACGTC.